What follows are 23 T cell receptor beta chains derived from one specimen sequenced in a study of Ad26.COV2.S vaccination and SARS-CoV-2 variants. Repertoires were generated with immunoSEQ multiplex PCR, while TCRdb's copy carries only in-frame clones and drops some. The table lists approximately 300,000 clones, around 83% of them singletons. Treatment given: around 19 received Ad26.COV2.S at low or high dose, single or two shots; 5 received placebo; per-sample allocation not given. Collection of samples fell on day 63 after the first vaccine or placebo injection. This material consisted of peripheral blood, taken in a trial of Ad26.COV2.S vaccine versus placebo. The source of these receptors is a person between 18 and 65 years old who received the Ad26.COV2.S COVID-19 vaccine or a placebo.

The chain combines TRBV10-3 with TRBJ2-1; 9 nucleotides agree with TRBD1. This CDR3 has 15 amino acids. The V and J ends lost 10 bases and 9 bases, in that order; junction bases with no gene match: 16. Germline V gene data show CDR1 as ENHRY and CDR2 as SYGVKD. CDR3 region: CATLSPGQGFVEQFF. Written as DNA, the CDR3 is TGTGCCACCCTCTCTCCGGGACAGGGTTTTGTTGAGCAGTTCTTC.

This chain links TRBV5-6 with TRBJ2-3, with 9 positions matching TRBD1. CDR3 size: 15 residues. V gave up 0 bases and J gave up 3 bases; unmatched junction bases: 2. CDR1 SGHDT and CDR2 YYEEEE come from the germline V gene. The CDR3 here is CASSLGGQGTDTQYF. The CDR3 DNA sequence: TGTGCCAGCAGCTTGGGGGGACAGGGAACAGATACGCAGTATTTT. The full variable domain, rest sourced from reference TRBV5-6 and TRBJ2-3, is DAGVTQSPTHLIKTRGQQVTLRCSPKSGHDTVSWYQQALGQGPQFIFQYYEEEERQRGNFPDRFSGHQFPNYSSELNVNALLLGDSALYLCASSLGGQGTDTQYFGPGTRLTVL.

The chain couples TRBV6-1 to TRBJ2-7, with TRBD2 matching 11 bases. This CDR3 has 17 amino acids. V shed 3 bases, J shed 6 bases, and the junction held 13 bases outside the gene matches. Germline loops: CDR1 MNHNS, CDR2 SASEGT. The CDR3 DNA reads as TGTGCCAGCAGTGACCTCCACCTCTCTAGCGGGGGGATCGAGCAGTACTTC. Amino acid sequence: CASSDLHLSSGGIEQYF.

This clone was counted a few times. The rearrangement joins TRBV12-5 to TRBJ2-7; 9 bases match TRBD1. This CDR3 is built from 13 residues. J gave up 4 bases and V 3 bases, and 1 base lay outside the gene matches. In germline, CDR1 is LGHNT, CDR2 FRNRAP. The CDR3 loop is CASGFDRGYEQYF. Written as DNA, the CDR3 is TGTGCTAGTGGTTTCGACAGGGGGTACGAGCAGTACTTC. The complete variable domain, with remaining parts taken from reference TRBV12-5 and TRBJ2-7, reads DARVTQTPRHKVTEMGQEVTMRCQPILGHNTVFWYRQTMMQGLELLAYFRNRAPLDDSGMPKDRFSAEMPDATLATLKIQPSEPRDSAVYFCASGFDRGYEQYFGPGTRLTVT.

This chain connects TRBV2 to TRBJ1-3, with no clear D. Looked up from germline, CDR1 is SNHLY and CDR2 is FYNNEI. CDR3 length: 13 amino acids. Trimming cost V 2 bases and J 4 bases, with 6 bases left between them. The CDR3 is CASSELQGNTIYF. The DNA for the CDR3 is TGTGCCAGCAGTGAATTACAAGGAAACACCATATATTTT.

CDR3 residues: CASSQGSPKGSLSNQPQHF. The CDR3, as DNA: TGCGCCAGCAGCCAAGGAAGCCCGAAAGGGTCCTTGAGCAATCAGCCCCAGCATTTT. The chain couples TRBV4-3 to TRBJ1-5; D gene ambiguous. V lost 1 base and J lost 1, with 20 bases in between. The CDR3 loop spans 19 amino acids. Per germline, CDR1 LGHNA and CDR2 YSLEER.

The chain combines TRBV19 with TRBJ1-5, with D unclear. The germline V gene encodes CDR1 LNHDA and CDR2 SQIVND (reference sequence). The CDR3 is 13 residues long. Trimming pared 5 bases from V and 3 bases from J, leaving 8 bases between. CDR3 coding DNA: TGTGCCAGTAGTCCACGGGTCAATCAGCCCCAGCATTTT. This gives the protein CASSPRVNQPQHF.

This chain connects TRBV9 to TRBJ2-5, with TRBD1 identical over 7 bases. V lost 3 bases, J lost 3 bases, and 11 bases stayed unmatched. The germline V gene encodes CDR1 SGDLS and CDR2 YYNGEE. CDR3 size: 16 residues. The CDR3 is CASSAGDRKRKETQYF. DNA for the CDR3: TGTGCCAGCAGCGCTGGGGACAGAAAAAGAAAAGAGACCCAGTACTTC.

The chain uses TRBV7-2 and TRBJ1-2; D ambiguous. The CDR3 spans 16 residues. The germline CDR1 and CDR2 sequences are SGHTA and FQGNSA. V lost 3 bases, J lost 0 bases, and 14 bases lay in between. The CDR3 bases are TGTGCCAGCAGCTTGTGGGTCTCCAGTCCTAACTATGGCTACACCTTC. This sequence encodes CASSLWVSSPNYGYTF.

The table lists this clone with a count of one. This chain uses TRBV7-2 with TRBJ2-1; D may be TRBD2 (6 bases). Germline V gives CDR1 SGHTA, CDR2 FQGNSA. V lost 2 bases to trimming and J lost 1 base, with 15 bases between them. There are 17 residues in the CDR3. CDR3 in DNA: TGTGCCAGCAGCTTAAAAGTAGAGCGGGTATCCTACAATGAGCAGTTCTTC. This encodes CASSLKVERVSYNEQFF. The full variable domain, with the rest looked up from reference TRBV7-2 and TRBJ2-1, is GAGVSQSPSNKVTEKGKDVELRCDPISGHTALYWYRQSLGQGLEFLIYFQGNSAPDKSGLPSDRFSAERTGGSVSTLTIQRTQQEDSAVYLCASSLKVERVSYNEQFFGPGTRLTVL.

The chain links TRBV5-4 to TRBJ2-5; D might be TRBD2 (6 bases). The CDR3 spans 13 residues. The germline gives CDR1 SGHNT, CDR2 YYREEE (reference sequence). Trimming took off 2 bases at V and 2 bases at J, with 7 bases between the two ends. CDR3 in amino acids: CASSFGGQETQYF. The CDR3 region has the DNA TGTGCCAGCAGCTTCGGAGGGCAAGAGACCCAGTACTTC.

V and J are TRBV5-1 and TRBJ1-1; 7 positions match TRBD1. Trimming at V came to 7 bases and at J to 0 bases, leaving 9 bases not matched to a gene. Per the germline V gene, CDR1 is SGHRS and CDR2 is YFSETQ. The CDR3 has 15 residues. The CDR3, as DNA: TGCGCCAGCTCGCGGGCAGGGGGTATGAACACTGAAGCTTTCTTT. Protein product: CASSRAGGMNTEAFF.

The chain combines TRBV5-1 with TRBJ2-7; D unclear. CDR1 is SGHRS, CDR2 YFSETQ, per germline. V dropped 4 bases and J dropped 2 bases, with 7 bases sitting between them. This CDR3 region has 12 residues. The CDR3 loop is CASSPSTYEQYF. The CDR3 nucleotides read TGCGCCAGCAGCCCGTCGACCTACGAGCAGTACTTC. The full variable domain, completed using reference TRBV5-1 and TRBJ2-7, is KAGVTQTPRYLIKTRGQQVTLSCSPISGHRSVSWYQQTPGQGLQFLFEYFSETQRNKGNFPGRFSGRQFSNSRSEMNVSTLELGDSALYLCASSPSTYEQYFGPGTRLTVT.

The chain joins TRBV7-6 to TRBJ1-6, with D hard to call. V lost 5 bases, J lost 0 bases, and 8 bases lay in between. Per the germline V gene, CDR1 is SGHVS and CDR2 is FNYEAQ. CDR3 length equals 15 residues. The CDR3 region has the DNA TGTGCCAGCAGCCCTCGAAGCTCCTATAATTCACCCCTCCACTTT. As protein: CASSPRSSYNSPLHF.

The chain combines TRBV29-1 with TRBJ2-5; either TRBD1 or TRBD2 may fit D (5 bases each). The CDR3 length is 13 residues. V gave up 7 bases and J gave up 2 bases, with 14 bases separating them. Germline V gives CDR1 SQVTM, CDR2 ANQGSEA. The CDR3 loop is CSALGTGQETQYF. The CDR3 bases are TGCAGCGCCCTCGGGACGGGACAAGAGACCCAGTACTTC.

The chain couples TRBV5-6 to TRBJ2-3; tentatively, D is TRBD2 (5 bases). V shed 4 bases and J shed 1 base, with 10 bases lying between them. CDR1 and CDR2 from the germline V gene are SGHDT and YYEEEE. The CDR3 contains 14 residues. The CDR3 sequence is CASSRGSRTDTQYF. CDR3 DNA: TGTGCCAGCAGCCGCGGGTCCCGCACAGATACGCAGTATTTT.

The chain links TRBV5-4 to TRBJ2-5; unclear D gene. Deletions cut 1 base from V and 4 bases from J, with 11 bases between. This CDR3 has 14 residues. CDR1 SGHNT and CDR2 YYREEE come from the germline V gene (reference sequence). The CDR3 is CASSLSGGVETQYF. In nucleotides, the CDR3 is TGTGCCAGCAGCTTGTCAGGTGGAGTAGAGACCCAGTACTTC.

CDR3 nucleotide sequence: TGTGCCAGCAGCTCCACCACGGAGGGAGATACGCAGTATTTT. Translating it yields CASSSTTEGDTQYF. This chain joins TRBV11-2 and TRBJ2-3, with D perhaps matching TRBD2 (6 bases). CDR1 and CDR2 (germline): SGHAT, FQNNGV. The CDR3 sequence is 14 residues long. V lost 4 bases to trimming and J lost 5 bases, with 13 bases between them. The full variable domain, in which reference TRBV11-2 and TRBJ2-3 provide the parts outside the CDR3, is EAGVAQSPRYKIIEKRQSVAFWCNPISGHATLYWYQQILGQGPKLLIQFQNNGVVDDSQLPKDRFSAERLKGVDSTLKIQPAKLEDSAVYLCASSSTTEGDTQYFGPGTRLTVL.

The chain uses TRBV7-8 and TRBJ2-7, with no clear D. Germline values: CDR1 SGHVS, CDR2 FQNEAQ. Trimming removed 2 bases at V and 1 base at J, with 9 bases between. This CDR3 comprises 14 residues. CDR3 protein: CASSLSTASYEQYF. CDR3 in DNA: TGTGCCAGCAGCTTAAGTACAGCATCCTACGAGCAGTACTTC.

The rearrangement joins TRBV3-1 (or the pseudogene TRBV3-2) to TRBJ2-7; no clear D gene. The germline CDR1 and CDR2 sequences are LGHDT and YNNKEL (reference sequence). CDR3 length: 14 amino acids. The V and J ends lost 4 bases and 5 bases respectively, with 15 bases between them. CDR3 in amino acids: CASSLSERSDEQYF. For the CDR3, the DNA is TGTGCCAGCAGCCTCAGCGAGCGATCGGACGAGCAGTACTTC.

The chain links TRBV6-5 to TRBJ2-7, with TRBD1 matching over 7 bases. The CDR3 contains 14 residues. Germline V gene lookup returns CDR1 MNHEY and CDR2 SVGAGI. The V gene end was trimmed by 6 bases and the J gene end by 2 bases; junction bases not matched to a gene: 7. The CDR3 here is CASRVEQGPYEQYF. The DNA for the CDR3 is TGTGCCAGCAGGGTGGAACAGGGGCCCTACGAGCAGTACTTC.

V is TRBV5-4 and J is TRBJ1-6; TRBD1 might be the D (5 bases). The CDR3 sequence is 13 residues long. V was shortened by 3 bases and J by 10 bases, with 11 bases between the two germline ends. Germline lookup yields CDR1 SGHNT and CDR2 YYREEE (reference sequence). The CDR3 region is CASSSTGTSPLHF. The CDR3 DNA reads TGTGCCAGCAGCTCCACAGGAACCTCACCCCTCCACTTT. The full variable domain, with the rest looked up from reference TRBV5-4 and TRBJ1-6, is ETGVTQSPTHLIKTRGQQVTLRCSSQSGHNTVSWYQQALGQGPQFIFQYYREEENGRGNFPPRFSGLQFPNYSSELNVNALELDDSALYLCASSSTGTSPLHFGNGTRLTVT.

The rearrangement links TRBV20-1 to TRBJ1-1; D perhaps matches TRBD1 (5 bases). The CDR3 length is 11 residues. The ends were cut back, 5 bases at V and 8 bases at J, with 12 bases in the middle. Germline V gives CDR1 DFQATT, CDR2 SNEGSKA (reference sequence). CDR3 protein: CSAPRGPEAFF. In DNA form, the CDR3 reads TGCAGTGCTCCGAGGGGACCCGAAGCTTTCTTT.